This T cell receptor beta chain was recorded in a study of T-cell memory formation after mild COVID-19. The study, taken as a whole, reports: Proof of SARS-CoV-2 specificity was absent for the second-wave clones that crested on day 37. Largely, contracting CD4+ clones fell within CM and EM, and contracting CD8+ clones within EMRA. Clones that contracted from day 15 to 85 were balanced CD4/CD8, while later expanders leaned CD4+.

Sample barcodes and UMIs were carried by the TCR alpha and TCR beta cDNA libraries that 5'RACE generated with constant-segment primers. TCRdb recomputed calls from the 5' RACE reads with MiXCR, one row per CDR3 protein. The sample includes hundreds of thousands of distinct CDR3 sequences, approximately 21% seen only once; the top ten take approximately 8.4%. This clonotype was detected only a few times. Its cognate antigen is unknown. Sequencing was performed on PBMCs or a T cell subset sorted from them (not recorded which). The sequence was obtained from an adult woman who had mild COVID-19 (a few samples of this study predate the infection). Cell type and time point are not known.

The CDR3 is CAVPPGQKVTEAFF. In DNA, the CDR3 is TGTGCCGTACCTCCGGGACAGAAAGTCACTGAAGCTTTCTTT. The gene calls are TRBV21-1 and TRBJ1-1; the table's D call TRBD1 went unverified against the DNA. TRBV21-1 is a recognized pseudogene. The CDR3 is made up of 14 amino acids.